What follows is one TCR beta chain and its context. This clone was recorded once. Its cognate antigen has yet to be identified. Per-base qualities were not stored, and no clone one base away is much larger. The immunoSEQ Assay, a bias-controlled multiplex PCR, was used to amplify TCRbeta CDR3 regions from genomic DNA. The authors' pipeline ran thus. Nucleated cell counts per sample were estimated from amplification of reference gene primers within the assay. To quantify the absolute abundance of each unique TCRbeta CDR3 rearrangement, sequence reads were collapsed and filtered. For each sample, productive Simpson clonality was calculated as the square root of Simpson's diversity index over productive rearrangements. TCRdb re-hosts the immuneACCESS table, in-frame sequences only. Its copies lack some clones; in the studies checked, an unresolved V gene accounts for under half of them, and the cause for the rest is not known. The V and J calls and clone size come from that table; D and trimming were worked out from the DNA. For this sample the table gives over 200,000 clones, of which roughly 87% were detected only once. Clones ranked in the top ten supply over 9.5% of the sample.

These data originate in a study of blood T cell repertoires in COVID-19 (dated by TCRdb to 2018 to 2020). Notes on the research overall: Collaborator samples came from the United States, Italy and Spain and covered acute and convalescent phases of COVID-19. The material from the prospective study consisted of cDNA or gDNA derived from T cells, B-cell-depleted T cells, or PBMCs. Where available, HLA class I and class II types were obtained from metadata supplied by the sample provider rather than from assay-based typing. Subjects who had been exposed to COVID-19, were actively infected with it, or had recovered from it provided the deeply sampled blood TCRbeta repertoires that made up the dataset. A freely available public database, intended as a resource for researchers studying the immune response to SARS-CoV-2, is where the repertoires were released. Nearly every sample came with metadata listing a de-identified subject ID, COVID-19 status, age in years and sex. The samples were drawn from two sources: the first 160 participants of the ongoing ImmuneRACE study, and 1,000 to 1,500 subjects contributed by 6 global collaborators.

The CDR3 sequence holds 14 residues, the cysteine and phenylalanine included. Only the CDR3 region is kept as DNA, spanning 42 bases read in frame from base 1. According to the germline V gene (reference sequence), CDR1 reads GTSNPN and CDR2 reads SVGIG. V drops 5 bases and J drops 0 bases, leaving 11 bases in between. A second Seattle source provided samples from volunteer blood donors who had recovered from COVID-19. Each collaborating institution followed its own protocols to collect whole blood in K2EDTA tubes. For TCRbeta analysis, collaborators shipped samples as frozen whole blood, isolated PBMCs, or DNA extracted from either of those sample types. General findings and caveats noted by the study authors: How much clinical and demographic metadata was included differed by source and by participant, and the metadata was provided uncurated.

This clonotype originated in a woman between 18 and 29 years old who had recovered from COVID-19. Sequenced material: peripheral blood. The rearrangement joined TRBV30 to TRBJ1-5, and TRBD1 may be the D gene, going by 6 matching bases. The CDR3 region has the sequence CAWGPGHSNQPQHF. The nucleotide sequence reads as follows: TGTGCCTGGGGTCCGGGACATAGCAATCAGCCCCAGCATTTT. With the rest looked up from the reference TRBV30 and TRBJ1-5 genes rather than sequenced, the full variable domain is SQTIHQWPATLVQPVGSPLSLECTVEGTSNPNLYWYRQAAGRGLQLLFYSVGIGQISSEVPQNLSASRPQDRQFILSSKKLLLSDSGFYLCAWGPGHSNQPQHFGDGTRLSIL.